This T cell receptor beta chain stems from a study of blood T cells in healthy people across ages (dated by TCRdb to the mid-2010s). Notes on the research overall: In model experiments, roughly one uniquely barcoded TCR beta cDNA molecule per two T cells was captured by template switching. Using the same blood draw, the study looked at two additional independent replicas of 1 million unique cDNA reads for two donors, one aged 18 to 30 and the other aged 80 or older. Age-related changes in TCR beta repertoire diversity were measured in the study by deep sequencing normalized with unique cDNA molecular identifiers. The donors were split into four age groups: young (average around 16 years), middle-aged (more than 35), aged (approximately 60) and long-lived (approximately 80). To avoid experimental bias, donors of different ages were spread randomly across the sequencing lanes. Points the paper makes about the study in general: As age increased, observed TCR beta diversity per million T cells dropped in a roughly linear way, and a significant reduction was already evident by age about 40. Observed TCR beta diversity correlated strongly with the percentage of naive T cells measured by flow cytometry. The long-lived group showed more naive CD4+ T cells, fewer expanded clones and increased TCR diversity than the aged group, suggesting age selection. Because donor CMV infection status was unknown, age-related changes in expanded clonotypes were potentially confounded. Conclusive comparison of naive and antigen-experienced compartments was prevented by the profiling of bulk unsorted PBMCs. Total diversity estimates from one million sequenced T cells were considered lower bounds and underestimates.

Libraries were built with 5' RACE. The reads were generated on an Illumina HiSeq 2500. A second PCR of roughly 6 to 12 cycles was performed with a sample-barcoded 5' primer and a J-beta primer mix. Each TCR beta cDNA molecule received a unique molecular identifier from a template-switch 5' adaptor carrying 12 random nucleotides. Each sample yielded at least 2.5 million CDR3-containing paired-end reads. All of the RNA was converted into first-strand cDNA using the Mint cDNA synthesis kit, with a TRBC-specific oligonucleotide serving as the primer. All cDNA was treated with uracil-DNA glycosylase and then went through a first 18-cycle PCR with the universal primers M1SS and BC2_uni_R. From the authors' description of their analysis: For normalization, 1 million high-quality reads, each with a distinct molecular identifier, were randomly selected from each sample. Reads sharing molecular identifiers were discarded rather than binned into consensus sequences. MiTCR, run with a Q25 quality threshold and the strictest error-elimination algorithm, handled CDR3 identification, clonotype clustering and error correction. A nonparametric unseen species model with Euler transformation was used to estimate a lower bound on total TCR beta diversity. The raw public data were reprocessed by TCRdb itself: fastp quality trimming at Q25, MiXCR clonotype calling, in-frame beta chains only. Identical CDR3 proteins give one entry, which carries the most common genes and DNA. Clone size and V and J calls follow TCRdb, not the original study. The sample table contains some 1.4 million distinct CDR3 sequences; only one count was recorded for approximately 42% of them. The top ten constitute 6.5% to 10% of the sample.

CDR1 and CDR2 are drawn from the germline V gene: MDHEN, SYDVKM. Cut back by 3 bases and 1 base, the V and J ends lie 10 bases apart. The CDR3 spans 15 residues, from the cysteine through the phenylalanine. Only CDR3 DNA is held: 45 bases, read in frame from base 1. Systemically healthy Caucasian individuals from Russia, some 36 in total and aged about 6 to 90 years, were included as donors. About 10 milliliters of peripheral blood were collected from each donor into EDTA-treated Vacutainer tubes. PBMCs were isolated by Ficoll-Paque density-gradient centrifugation, with at least 7 million obtained per sample. Total RNA was extracted from PBMCs with Trizol reagent, with at least 6 micrograms obtained per sample. For every donor, an aliquot of PBMCs went through flow cytometry to measure the percentages of naive CD45RAhigh/CD27high T cells. Of note for this clonotype: The specificity of this receptor is unknown. The sample holds no much larger clone one base away, and base qualities are not on file.

The clonotype comes from a woman aged 18-29 years in good health. Material: blood. The rearranged chain carries TRBV28 and TRBJ1-5; no D segment can be confidently identified. CDR3 region: CASSFDGRSNQPQHF. The base sequence is TGTGCCAGCAGTTTTGACGGGCGGAGCAATCAGCCCCAGCATTTT.